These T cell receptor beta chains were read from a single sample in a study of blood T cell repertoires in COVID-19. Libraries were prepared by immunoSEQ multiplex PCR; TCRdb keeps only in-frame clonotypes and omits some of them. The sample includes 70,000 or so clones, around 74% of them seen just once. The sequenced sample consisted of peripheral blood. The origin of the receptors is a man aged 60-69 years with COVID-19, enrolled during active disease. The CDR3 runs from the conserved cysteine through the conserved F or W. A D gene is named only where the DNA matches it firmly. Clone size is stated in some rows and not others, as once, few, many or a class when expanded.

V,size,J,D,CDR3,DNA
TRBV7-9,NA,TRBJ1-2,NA,CASSLRGIEGYTF,TGTGCCAGCAGCTTAAGAGGGATTGAGGGCTACACCTTC
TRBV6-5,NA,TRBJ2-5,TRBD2,CASGLAGGGETQYF,TGTGCCAGCGGTCTAGCGGGGGGCGGAGAGACCCAGTACTTC
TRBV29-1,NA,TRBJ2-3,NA,CSVASVSTDTQYF,TGCAGCGTAGCTAGCGTTAGCACAGATACGCAGTATTTT
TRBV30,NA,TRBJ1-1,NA,CAWSVRAGTEAFF,TGTGCCTGGAGTGTACGGGCGGGGACTGAAGCTTTCTTT
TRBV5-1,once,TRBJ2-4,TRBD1,CASRVTGGENIQYF,TGCGCCAGCAGGGTTACAGGGGGCGAAAACATTCAGTACTTC
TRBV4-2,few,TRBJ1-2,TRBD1,CASSPGQGGYGYTF,TGTGCCAGCAGCCCTGGACAGGGGGGCTATGGCTACACCTTC
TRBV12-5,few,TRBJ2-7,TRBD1,CASGLKPGQEFLGPYEQYF,TGTGCTAGTGGTTTGAAACCGGGACAGGAGTTCTTAGGACCGTACGAGCAGTACTTC
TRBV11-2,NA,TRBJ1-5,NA,CASSEMSRGSNQPQHF,TGTGCCAGCAGCGAAATGTCCAGGGGCTCTAATCAGCCCCAGCATTTT
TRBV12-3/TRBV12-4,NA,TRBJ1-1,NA,CASSFQINEAFF,TGTGCCAGCAGTTTCCAGATAAATGAAGCTTTCTTT
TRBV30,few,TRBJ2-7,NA,CAWSADRDLSSYEQYF,TGTGCCTGGAGTGCGGACCGGGACTTGAGCTCCTACGAGCAGTACTTC
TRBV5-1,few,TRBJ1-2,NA,CASSLVTANYGYTF,TGCGCCAGCAGCTTGGTGACAGCCAACTATGGCTACACCTTC
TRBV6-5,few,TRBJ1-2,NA,CASSRSGESYTF,TGTGCCAGCAGCCGATCAGGGGAGAGCTACACCTTC
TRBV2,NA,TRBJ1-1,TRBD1,CASGGQGNTEAFF,TGTGCCAGCGGTGGACAGGGGAACACTGAAGCTTTCTTT
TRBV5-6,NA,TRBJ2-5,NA,CASSPNSRLFQETQYF,TGTGCCAGCAGCCCCAACAGTAGGCTGTTTCAAGAGACCCAGTACTTC
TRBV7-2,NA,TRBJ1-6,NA,CASSSPINSPLHF,TGTGCCAGCAGCTCCCCTATCAATTCACCCCTCCACTTT
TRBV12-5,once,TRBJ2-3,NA,CASGLQGSDTQYF,TGTGCTAGTGGTCTCCAGGGATCAGATACGCAGTATTTT
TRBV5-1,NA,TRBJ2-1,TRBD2,CASSPGLDDEQFF,TGCGCCAGCAGCCCAGGACTAGACGATGAGCAGTTCTTC
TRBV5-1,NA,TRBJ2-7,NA,CASSLTGGNEQYF,TGCGCCAGCAGCTTGACGGGTGGTAACGAGCAGTACTTC
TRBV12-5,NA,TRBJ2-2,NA,CASGLGQFTGELFF,TGTGCTAGTGGTTTAGGACAGTTCACCGGGGAGCTGTTTTTT
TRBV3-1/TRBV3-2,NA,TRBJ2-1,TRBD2,CASSQRPGGVYNEQFF,TGTGCCAGCAGCCAGAGGCCGGGAGGGGTTTACAATGAGCAGTTCTTC
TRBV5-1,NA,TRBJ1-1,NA,CASRAAPGAEAFF,TGCGCCAGCAGGGCGGCCCCGGGAGCTGAAGCTTTCTTT
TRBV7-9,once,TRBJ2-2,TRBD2,CASSGTSGTTGELFF,TGTGCCAGCAGCGGGACTAGCGGGACCACCGGGGAGCTGTTTTTT
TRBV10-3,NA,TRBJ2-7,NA,CAISDADYYEQYF,TGTGCCATCAGTGATGCAGATTACTACGAGCAGTACTTC
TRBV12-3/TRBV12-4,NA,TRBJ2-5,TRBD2,CASTQLAEETQYF,TGTGCCAGCACCCAACTAGCGGAAGAGACCCAGTACTTC
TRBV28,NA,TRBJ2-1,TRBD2,CASSLFGRGSMHEQFF,TGTGCCAGCAGTTTATTTGGGAGGGGTTCGATGCATGAGCAGTTCTTC
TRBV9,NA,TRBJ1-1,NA,CASSVLSGTEAFF,TGTGCCAGCAGCGTTCTAAGCGGCACTGAAGCTTTCTTT
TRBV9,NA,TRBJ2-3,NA,CASSVAGPDTQYF,TGTGCCAGCAGCGTAGCAGGGCCAGATACGCAGTATTTT
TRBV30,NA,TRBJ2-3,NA,CAWILRSDTQYF,TGTGCCTGGATATTGAGGTCAGATACGCAGTATTTT
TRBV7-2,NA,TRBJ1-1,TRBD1,CASSLLAGGTPEAFF,TGTGCCAGCAGCCTACTCGCAGGGGGCACCCCTGAAGCTTTCTTT
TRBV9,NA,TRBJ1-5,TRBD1,CASSDGEGAGAPQHF,TGTGCCAGCAGCGACGGCGAGGGGGCTGGGGCGCCCCAGCATTTT
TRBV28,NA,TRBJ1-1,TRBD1,CASSLVGQGAGEAFF,TGTGCCAGCAGTTTAGTTGGGCAGGGGGCTGGTGAAGCTTTCTTT
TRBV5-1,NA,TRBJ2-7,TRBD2,CASSLEGGVVGRAAEQYF,TGCGCCAGCAGCTTGGAGGGGGGTGTTGTCGGGAGGGCGGCCGAGCAGTACTTC
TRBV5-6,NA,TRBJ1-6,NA,CASSFGQYNSPLHF,TGTGCCAGCAGCTTCGGACAGTACAATTCACCCCTCCACTTT
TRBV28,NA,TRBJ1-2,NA,CASSTQYGYTF,TGTGCCAGCAGCACACAGTATGGCTACACCTTC
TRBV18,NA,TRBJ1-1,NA,CASSMALSLRATEAFF,TGTGCCAGCTCAATGGCCCTGAGTTTGCGGGCCACTGAAGCTTTCTTT
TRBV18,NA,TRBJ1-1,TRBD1,CASSPSDRAGTEAFF,TGTGCCAGCTCACCTTCGGACAGGGCTGGGACTGAAGCTTTCTTT
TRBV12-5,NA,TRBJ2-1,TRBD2,CASGLGGSHNEQFF,TGTGCTAGTGGTTTGGGCGGGAGCCACAATGAGCAGTTCTTC
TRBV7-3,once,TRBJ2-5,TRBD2,CASSPGLVGETQYF,TGTGCCAGCAGCCCGGGACTAGTTGGTGAGACCCAGTACTTC
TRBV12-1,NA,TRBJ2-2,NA,CASSSLAGENTGELFF,TGTGCCAGCAGCTCCTTAGCGGGAGAGAACACCGGGGAGCTGTTTTTT
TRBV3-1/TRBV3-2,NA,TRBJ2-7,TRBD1,CASRDTGGEDEQYF,TGTGCCAGCAGGGATACAGGGGGTGAAGACGAGCAGTACTTC
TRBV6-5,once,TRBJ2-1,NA,CASSYSIAAEQFF,TGTGCCAGCAGTTACTCGATAGCGGCTGAGCAGTTCTTC
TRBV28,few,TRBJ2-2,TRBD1,CASNGQGANTGELFF,TGTGCCAGCAACGGACAGGGGGCTAACACCGGGGAGCTGTTTTTT
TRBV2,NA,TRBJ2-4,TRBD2,CASRATLLAGVLKGKNIQYF,TGTGCCAGCAGGGCAACCCTACTAGCGGGAGTTCTCAAGGGCAAAAACATTCAGTACTTC
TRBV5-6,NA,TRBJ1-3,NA,CASSPAGGDTIYF,TGTGCCAGCAGCCCGGCCGGGGGTGACACCATATATTTT
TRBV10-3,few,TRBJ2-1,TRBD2,CAISVAGGITDEQFF,TGTGCCATCAGTGTAGCGGGAGGGATAACGGATGAGCAGTTCTTC